The 5 T cell receptor beta chains given below trace back to one sample, sequenced in a study of cytomegalovirus exposure and HLA in healthy donors. With 60 Vbeta and 13 Jbeta primers, the PCR was carried out. Repertoires were generated with immunoSEQ multiplex PCR, while TCRdb's copy carries only in-frame clones and drops some. The data contain roughly 180,000 clones, roughly 80% of them singletons. The sequenced material came from PBMCs. The origin of the receptors is a male donor in good health and CMV-seronegative.

The chain combines TRBV28 with TRBJ1-1; a weak D match, TRBD1 (5 bases). The CDR3 runs to 14 residues. Germline CDR1 and CDR2: MDHEN and SYDVKM. The V and J ends lost 2 bases and 7 bases respectively, with 14 bases between them. In DNA form, the CDR3 reads TGTGCCAGCAGTTTAGGGGGAGGATGGGGTGAAGCTTTCTTT. Residues: CASSLGGGWGEAFF.

The rearrangement joins TRBV7-9 to TRBJ1-1, with TRBD1 matching 7 bases. The trim removed 7 bases at V and 5 bases at J, leaving 10 bases unmatched. Germline assignment: CDR1 SEHNR and CDR2 FQNEAQ (reference sequence). This CDR3 comprises 14 residues. CDR3 bases: TGTGCCAGCAACCAGGCAGGGGGTAAGACTGAAGCTTTCTTT. Translating gives CASNQAGGKTEAFF.

The chain recombines TRBV10-3 with TRBJ2-1; 7 nucleotides align to TRBD2. The CDR3 has 15 residues. The V gene end was trimmed by 3 bases and the J gene end by 5 bases; junction bases not matched to a gene: 7. CDR1 ENHRY and CDR2 SYGVKD come from the germline V gene. The CDR3 reads CAISEPASGNNEQFF. The CDR3 DNA is TGTGCCATCAGTGAACCGGCTAGCGGAAACAATGAGCAGTTCTTC.

This chain links TRBV5-6 with TRBJ2-5; D may be TRBD2 (6 bases). Trimming left V 3 bases short and J 5 bases short, with 11 bases between. There are 13 residues in the CDR3. Germline V CDR1 and CDR2: SGHDT, YYEEEE. The CDR3: CASSWRAKETQYF. The CDR3, as DNA: TGTGCCAGCAGCTGGAGGGCGAAGGAGACCCAGTACTTC.

The chain is built from TRBV28 and TRBJ1-2; 9 bases line up with TRBD1. V lost 6 bases to trimming and J lost 1 base; unmatched junction nucleotides: 6. CDR1 is MDHEN and CDR2 is SYDVKM in the germline V gene. The CDR3 totals 15 residues. The DNA of the CDR3 is TGTGCCAGCAGACTGGGACAGGGACTTAACTATGGCTACACCTTC. As protein: CASRLGQGLNYGYTF.